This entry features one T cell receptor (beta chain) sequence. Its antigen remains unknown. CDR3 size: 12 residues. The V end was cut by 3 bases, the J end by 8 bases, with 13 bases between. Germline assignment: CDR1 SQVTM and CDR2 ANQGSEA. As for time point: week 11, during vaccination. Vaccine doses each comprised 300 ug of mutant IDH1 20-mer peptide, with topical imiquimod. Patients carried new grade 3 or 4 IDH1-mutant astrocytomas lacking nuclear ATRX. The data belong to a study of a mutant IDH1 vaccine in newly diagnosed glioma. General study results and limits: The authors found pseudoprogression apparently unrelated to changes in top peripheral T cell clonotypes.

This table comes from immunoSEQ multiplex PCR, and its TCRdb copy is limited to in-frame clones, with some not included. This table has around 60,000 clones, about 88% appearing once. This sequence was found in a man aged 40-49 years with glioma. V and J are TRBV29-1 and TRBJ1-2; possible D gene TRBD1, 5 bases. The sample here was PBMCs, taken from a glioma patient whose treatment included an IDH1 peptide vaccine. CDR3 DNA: TGCAGCGTTGATAAGGGGCAACGGGGCTACACCTTC. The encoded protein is CSVDKGQRGYTF.